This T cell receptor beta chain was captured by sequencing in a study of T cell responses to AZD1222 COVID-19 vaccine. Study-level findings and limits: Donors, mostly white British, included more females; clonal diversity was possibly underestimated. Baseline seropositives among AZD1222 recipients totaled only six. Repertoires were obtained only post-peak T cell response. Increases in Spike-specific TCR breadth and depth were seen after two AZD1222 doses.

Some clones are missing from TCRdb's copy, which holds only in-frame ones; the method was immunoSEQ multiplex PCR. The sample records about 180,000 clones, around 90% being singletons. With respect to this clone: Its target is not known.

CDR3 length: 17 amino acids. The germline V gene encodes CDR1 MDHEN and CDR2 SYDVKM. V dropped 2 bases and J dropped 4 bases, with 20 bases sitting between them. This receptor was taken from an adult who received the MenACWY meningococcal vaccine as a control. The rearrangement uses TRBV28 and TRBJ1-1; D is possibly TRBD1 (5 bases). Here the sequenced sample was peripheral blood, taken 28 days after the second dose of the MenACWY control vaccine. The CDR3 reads CASSLVEGSPSGTEAFF. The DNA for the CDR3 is TGTGCCAGCAGTTTAGTCGAGGGGTCCCCTTCCGGCACTGAAGCTTTCTTT.